This T cell receptor (beta chain) was obtained from a study of blood T cell repertoires in COVID-19. Study-wide background: T cells, B-cell-depleted T cells, or PBMCs provided the cDNA or gDNA that served as material.

This CDR3 is built from 13 residues. The germline V gene encodes CDR1 SGHNT and CDR2 YYREEE (reference sequence). The trim removed 0 bases at V and 10 bases at J, leaving 4 bases unmatched. Ages ranged from roughly 18 to 95 years, with residence in fewer than 25 US areas. Authors' data handling: Amplification from reference gene primers served as the basis for estimated nucleated cell counts. Assay: immunoSEQ multiplex PCR; the TCRdb copy retains only in-frame clones and omits some. That table gives V, J and clone size, and the DNA gave D and trimming. The sample contains around 300,000 clones, 89% of which appear only once.

The clonotype originates from a woman aged 60-70 years who had recovered from COVID-19. Sequenced input: PBMCs or T cells enriched from blood (not recorded which). The chain employs TRBV5-4 and TRBJ2-1; 7 nucleotides agree with TRBD1. CDR3 amino acids: CASSLAQGQEQFF. The DNA for the CDR3 is TGTGCCAGCAGCTTGGCACAGGGACAGGAGCAGTTCTTC.